This is a list of T cell receptor beta chains from one sample in a study of STAT5B mutations in CD4+ large granular lymphocyte leukemia. The table came from immunoSEQ multiplex PCR; TCRdb's copy has only in-frame clones and leaves some out. The repertoire holds more than 30,000 clones, with about 89% as singletons. The sample was CD4+ T cells from blood buffy coats. These receptors were collected from a human donor in good health. CDR3s include the opening cysteine and the closing phenylalanine or tryptophan. The D gene is left open where the match is weak. Clone size appears in some rows only: once, few, many, or a class for an expanded clone.

>TRBV10-1|-|TRBJ2-2|-
TGCGCCAGCGAGAGACCCGACACCGGGGAGCTGTTTTTT
CASERPDTGELFF
>TRBV13|TRBD2|TRBJ2-3|once
TGTGCCAGCAGCTCGGGACTAGCGGGAGGTGTCACAGATACGCAGTATTTT
CASSSGLAGGVTDTQYF
>TRBV27|TRBD1|TRBJ1-4|-
TGTGCCAGCCGGAGAAGGACAGGGAGTGAAAAACTGTTTTTT
CASRRRTGSEKLFF
>TRBV5-1|TRBD2|TRBJ2-4|-
TGCGCCAGCAGCTTAGGACTAGCACGGATTCAGTACTTC
CASSLGLARIQYF
>TRBV29-1|TRBD1|TRBJ2-5|-
TGCAGCGTTGAAGACTTACAGGGGGCCCAAGAGACCCAGTACTTC
CSVEDLQGAQETQYF
>TRBV27|TRBD1|TRBJ2-7|-
TGTGCCAGCAGCCTCCGGGACAGTGGCTACGAGCAGTACTTC
CASSLRDSGYEQYF
>TRBV18|-|TRBJ1-2|-
TGTGCCAGCTCACCATCAGGAGGCTATGGCTACACCTTC
CASSPSGGYGYTF
>TRBV7-8|TRBD1|TRBJ1-1|once
TGTGCCAGCAGCAGCCGGGACAGGGACACTGAAGCTTTCTTT
CASSSRDRDTEAFF
>TRBV7-2|-|TRBJ1-1|-
TGTGCCAGCAGCTTATGGTTCCCCCTGACTTCTTCTTTCTTT
CASSLWFPLTSSFF
>TRBV7-2|-|TRBJ2-1|few
TGTGCCAGCAGCTTCCTAGGGGACCAGGGGGAGCAGTTCTTC
CASSFLGDQGEQFF
>TRBV30|-|TRBJ1-4|few
TGTGCCTGGAGTGGGAGGACGGGTGAAAAACTGTTTTTT
CAWSGRTGEKLFF
>TRBV28|-|TRBJ2-1|-
TGTGCCAGCAGTTCAGGTATTCCCACTCGAGGCGGGATATACAATGAGCAGTTCTTC
CASSSGIPTRGGIYNEQFF
>TRBV14|-|TRBJ2-1|-
TGTGCCAGCAGCCAAGCGGTCGGGACATCAGTCAATGAGCAGTTCTTC
CASSQAVGTSVNEQFF
>TRBV15|-|TRBJ1-3|-
TGTGCCACCAGCAGAGACCAGACCTACGGAAACACCATATATTTT
CATSRDQTYGNTIYF
>TRBV7-6|TRBD2|TRBJ2-1|-
TGTGCCAGCAGCTTAGTGTGGGCCTCCACTAGCGGGAGCTCCGTTGAGCAGTTCTTC
CASSLVWASTSGSSVEQFF
>TRBV2|-|TRBJ2-7|-
TGTGCCAGCAGTGAGGGCGGACCCTACGAGCAGTACTTC
CASSEGGPYEQYF
>TRBV4-2|TRBD2|TRBJ2-3|-
TGTGCCAGCAGCCAAGCCTCAAGCGGGAGTAGGAGCACAGATACGCAGTATTTT
CASSQASSGSRSTDTQYF
>TRBV29-1|-|TRBJ2-3|-
TGCAGCGTTGAAGAGCAGGGCCCAGATACGCAGTATTTT
CSVEEQGPDTQYF
>TRBV6-1|-|TRBJ1-2|-
TGTGCCAGCAGTGAAGCGGGAAGGGGGTATGGCTACACCTTC
CASSEAGRGYGYTF
>TRBV5-1|-|TRBJ2-3|-
TGCGCCAGCAGCTTCGAGGGGAGCACAGATACGCAGTATTTT
CASSFEGSTDTQYF
>TRBV5-5|TRBD1|TRBJ1-2|-
TGTGCCAGCAGCTTGGGTCATACAGGGGGCTATGGCTACACCTTC
CASSLGHTGGYGYTF
>TRBV19|TRBD2|TRBJ2-3|-
TGTGCCAGTACTCCGGGACTAGCGGGCGGCACAGATACGCAGTATTTT
CASTPGLAGGTDTQYF
>TRBV5-4|TRBD2|TRBJ2-7|-
TGTGCCAGCAGCTTTGGAGCGGGAGCCCCCTACGAGCAGTACTTC
CASSFGAGAPYEQYF
>TRBV28|TRBD1|TRBJ1-2|-
TGTGCCAGCAGGCCAGGGGGTTCCTATGGCTACACCTTC
CASRPGGSYGYTF
>TRBV11-2|TRBD1|TRBJ2-1|-
TGTGCCAGCAGCACAGACAGGGGAGGAAGGCAGTTCTTC
CASSTDRGGRQFF
>TRBV6-5|-|TRBJ2-3|-
TGTGCCAGCAGTCCAGGGAGCACAGATACGCAGTATTTT
CASSPGSTDTQYF
>TRBV27|TRBD1|TRBJ2-2|-
TGTGCCAGCAGTTTTTACGGGACAGGGAACACCGGGGAGCTGTTTTTT
CASSFYGTGNTGELFF
>TRBV7-2|-|TRBJ2-4|-
TGTGCCAGCAGCTGGGGCCTCCGGGACATTCAAAACATTCAGTACTTC
CASSWGLRDIQNIQYF
>TRBV28|-|TRBJ1-1|-
TGTGCCAGCATCTCCTCCCGAGGGGCTTTCTTT
CASISSRGAFF
>TRBV30|-|TRBJ1-5|-
TGTGCCTGGCCCCGAGGCCTGCACCCTCCCCAGCATTTT
CAWPRGLHPPQHF
>TRBV13|-|TRBJ1-5|-
TGTGCCAGCAGCGCGCGGGGCCAGCCCCAGCATTTT
CASSARGQPQHF
>TRBV29-1|TRBD2|TRBJ2-1|-
TGCAGCGTAAGGACTAGCGGGAGACCCTACAATGAGCAGTTCTTC
CSVRTSGRPYNEQFF
>TRBV15|-|TRBJ1-2|-
TGTGCCACCAGCAGAACCGCCCAGGGAGAAGGTGGCTACACCTTC
CATSRTAQGEGGYTF
>TRBV5-1|-|TRBJ2-3|-
TGCGCCAGCAGCTTGGCCCGCCCCACCTTGATACCTAGCACAGATACGCAGTATTTT
CASSLARPTLIPSTDTQYF
>TRBV5-1|-|TRBJ2-7|-
TGCGCCAGCGAGGCGGGTAGTAGCTTCGCATCCTACGAGCAGTACTTC
CASEAGSSFASYEQYF
>TRBV18|-|TRBJ2-7|-
TGTGCCAGCTCACCCTCCGGTCGGTACGAGCAGTACTTC
CASSPSGRYEQYF
>TRBV5-4|TRBD2|TRBJ2-3|-
TGTGCCAGCAGCTCGCCCGTGAGCGGGAGGAGCGCAGATACGCAGTATTTT
CASSSPVSGRSADTQYF
>TRBV5-5|-|TRBJ1-4|-
TGTGCCAGCACCATACAGGGAATTGAAAAACTGTTTTTT
CASTIQGIEKLFF
>TRBV19|-|TRBJ2-2|-
TGTGCCAGTACTCCCAGGATGCCCGGGGAGCTGTTTTTT
CASTPRMPGELFF
>TRBV10-3|-|TRBJ2-7|-
TGTGCCATCAGTCTGGGGATCAACGAGCAGTACTTC
CAISLGINEQYF